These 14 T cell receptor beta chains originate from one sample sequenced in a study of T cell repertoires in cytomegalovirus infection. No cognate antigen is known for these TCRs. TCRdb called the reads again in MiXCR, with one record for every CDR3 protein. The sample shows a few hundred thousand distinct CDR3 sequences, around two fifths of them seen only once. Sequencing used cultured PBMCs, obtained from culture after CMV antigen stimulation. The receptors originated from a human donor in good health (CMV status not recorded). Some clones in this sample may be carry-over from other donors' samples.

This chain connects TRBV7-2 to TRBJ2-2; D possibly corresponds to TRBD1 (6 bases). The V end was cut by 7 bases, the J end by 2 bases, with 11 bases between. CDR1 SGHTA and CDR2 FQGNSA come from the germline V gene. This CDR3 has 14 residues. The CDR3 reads CASTSGHNTGELFF. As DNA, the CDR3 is TGTGCCAGCACCTCGGGACACAACACCGGGGAGCTGTTTTTT.

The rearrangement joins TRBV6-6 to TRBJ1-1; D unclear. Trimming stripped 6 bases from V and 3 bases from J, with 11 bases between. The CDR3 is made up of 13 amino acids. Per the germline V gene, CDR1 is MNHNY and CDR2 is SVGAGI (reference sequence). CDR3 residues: CASRSDGDTEAFF. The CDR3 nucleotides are TGTGCCAGCAGATCGGACGGAGACACTGAAGCTTTCTTT.

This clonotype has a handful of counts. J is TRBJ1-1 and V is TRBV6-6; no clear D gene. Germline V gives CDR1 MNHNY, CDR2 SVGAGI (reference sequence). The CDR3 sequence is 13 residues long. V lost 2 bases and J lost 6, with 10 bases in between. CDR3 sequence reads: CASSYAEGAEAFF. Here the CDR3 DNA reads TGTGCCAGCAGTTACGCGGAAGGCGCTGAAGCTTTCTTT.

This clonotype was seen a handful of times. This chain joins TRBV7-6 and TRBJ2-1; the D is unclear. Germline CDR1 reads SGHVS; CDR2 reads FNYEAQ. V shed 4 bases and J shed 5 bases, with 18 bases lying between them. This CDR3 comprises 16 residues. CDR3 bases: TGTGCCAGCAGCTCCTTTGTCTCACAGAGAGACAATGAGCAGTTCTTC. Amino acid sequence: CASSSFVSQRDNEQFF.

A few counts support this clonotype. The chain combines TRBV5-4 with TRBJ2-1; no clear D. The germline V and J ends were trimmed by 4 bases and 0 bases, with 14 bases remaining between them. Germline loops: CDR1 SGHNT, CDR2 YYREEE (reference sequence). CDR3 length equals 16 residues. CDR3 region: CASSLDPSPSYNEQFF. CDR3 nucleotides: TGTGCCAGCAGCCTGGACCCGTCCCCCTCCTACAATGAGCAGTTCTTC.

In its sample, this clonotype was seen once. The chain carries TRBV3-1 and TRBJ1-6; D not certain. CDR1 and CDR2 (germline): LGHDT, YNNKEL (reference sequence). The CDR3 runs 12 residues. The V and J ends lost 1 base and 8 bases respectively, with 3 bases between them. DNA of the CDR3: TGTGCCAGCAGCCAAGTAGATTCACCCCTCCACTTT. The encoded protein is CASSQVDSPLHF.

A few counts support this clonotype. As DNA, the CDR3 is TGTGCCAGCAGCTTAGGAAGGGGGCAAACCGGCGGCTACACCTTC. This codes for CASSLGRGQTGGYTF. The rearrangement links TRBV7-6 to TRBJ1-2, with 7 bases lining up with TRBD1. This CDR3 is 15 amino acids long. CDR1 SGHVS and CDR2 FNYEAQ come from the germline V gene. V dropped 1 base and J dropped 8; count of bases not matched to a gene: 10. The complete variable domain, with remaining parts taken from reference TRBV7-6 and TRBJ1-2, reads GAGVSQSPRYKVTKRGQDVALRCDPISGHVSLYWYRQALGQGPEFLTYFNYEAQQDKSGLPNDRFSAERPEGSISTLTIQRTEQRDSAMYRCASSLGRGQTGGYTFGSGTRLTVV.

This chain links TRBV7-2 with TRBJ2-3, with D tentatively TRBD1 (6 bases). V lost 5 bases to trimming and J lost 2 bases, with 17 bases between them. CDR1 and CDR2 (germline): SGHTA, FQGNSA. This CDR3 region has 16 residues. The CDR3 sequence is CASSLLMAGATDTQYF. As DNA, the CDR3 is TGTGCCAGCAGCCTGCTCATGGCAGGGGCCACAGATACGCAGTATTTT.

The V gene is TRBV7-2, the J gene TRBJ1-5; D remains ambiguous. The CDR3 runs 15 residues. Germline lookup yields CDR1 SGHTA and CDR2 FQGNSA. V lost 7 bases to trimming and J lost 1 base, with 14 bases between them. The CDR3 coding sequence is TGTGCCAGCACCCTAAACCCTGGCAGCAATCAGCCCCAGCATTTT. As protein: CASTLNPGSNQPQHF.

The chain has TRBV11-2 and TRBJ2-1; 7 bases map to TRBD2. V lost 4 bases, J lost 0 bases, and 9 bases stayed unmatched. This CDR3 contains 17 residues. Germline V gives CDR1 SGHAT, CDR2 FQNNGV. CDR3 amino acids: CASSSLGLGNSYNEQFF. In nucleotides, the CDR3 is TGTGCCAGCAGCTCCCTTGGACTAGGGAACTCCTACAATGAGCAGTTCTTC.

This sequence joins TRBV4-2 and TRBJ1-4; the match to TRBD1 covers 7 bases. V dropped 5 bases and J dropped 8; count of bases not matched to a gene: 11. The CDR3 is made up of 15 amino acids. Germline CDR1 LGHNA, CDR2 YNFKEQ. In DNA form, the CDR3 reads TGTGCCAGCAGCGGGCAAAGGGACAGAGAAGAAAAACTGTTTTTT. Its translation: CASSGQRDREEKLFF.

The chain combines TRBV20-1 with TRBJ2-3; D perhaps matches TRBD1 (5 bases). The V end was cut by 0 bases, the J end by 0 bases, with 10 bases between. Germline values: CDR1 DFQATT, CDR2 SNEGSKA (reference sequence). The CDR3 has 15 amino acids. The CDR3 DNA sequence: TGCAGTGCTAGAGATCGCAGGGCTAGCACAGATACGCAGTATTTT. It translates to CSARDRRASTDTQYF.

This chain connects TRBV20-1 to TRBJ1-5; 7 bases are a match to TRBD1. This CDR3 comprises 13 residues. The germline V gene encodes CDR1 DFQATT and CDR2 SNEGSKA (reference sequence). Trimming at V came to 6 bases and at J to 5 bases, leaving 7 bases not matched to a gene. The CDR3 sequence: CSARDRVDQPQHF. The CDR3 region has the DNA TGCAGTGCCCGTGACAGGGTTGATCAGCCCCAGCATTTT.

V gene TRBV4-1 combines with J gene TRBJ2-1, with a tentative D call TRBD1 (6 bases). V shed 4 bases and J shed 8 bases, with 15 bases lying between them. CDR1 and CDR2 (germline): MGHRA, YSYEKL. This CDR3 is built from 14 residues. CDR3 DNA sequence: TGCGCCAGCAGCCTCCCCCTACAGGGCCATGAGCAGTTCTTC. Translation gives CASSLPLQGHEQFF.